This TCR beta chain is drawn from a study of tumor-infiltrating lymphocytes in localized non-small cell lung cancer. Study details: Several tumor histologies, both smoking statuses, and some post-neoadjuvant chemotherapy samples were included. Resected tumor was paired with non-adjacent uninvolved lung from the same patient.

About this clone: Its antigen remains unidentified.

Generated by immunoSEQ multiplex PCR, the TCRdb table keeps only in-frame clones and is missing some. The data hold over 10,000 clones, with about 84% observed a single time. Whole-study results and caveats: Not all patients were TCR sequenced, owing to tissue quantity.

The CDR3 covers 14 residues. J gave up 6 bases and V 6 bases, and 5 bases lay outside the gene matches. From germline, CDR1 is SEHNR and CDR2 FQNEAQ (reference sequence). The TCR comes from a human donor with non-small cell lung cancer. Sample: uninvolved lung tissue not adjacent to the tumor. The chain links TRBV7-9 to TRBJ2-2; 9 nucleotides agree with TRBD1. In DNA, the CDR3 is TGTGCCAGCAGGCAACAGGGGGCCTCCGGGGAGCTGTTTTTT. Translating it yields CASRQQGASGELFF.